Here is one T cell receptor (beta chain) with its context. What it recognizes is unknown. In the study's own analysis: Junction-only sequences without quality scores came from ImmunoSEQ, so filtering differed. Data came from immunoSEQ multiplex PCR; TCRdb stores just in-frame clones and leaves some out. The V and J calls and clone size are taken from that table; D and trimming were inferred from the DNA. The repertoire holds fewer than 400,000 clones, with under 80% as singletons. The sample originates from a study of shared clonotypes between healthy human individuals. Study-level information: Each donor contributed plates that comprised three CD4 naive, three CD4 memory, two CD8 naive and one CD8 memory.

General study findings and limits: Non-shared clonotypes had lower generation probabilities than those shared by all four donors.

This CDR3 contains 13 residues. Trimming removed 2 bases from V and 1 base from J, with 5 bases in between. Germline CDR1 is SNHLY and CDR2 is FYNNEI. Sequencing input: memory CD4+ T cells sorted from blood. Stated subset: CD45RA-negative fraction. The V gene is TRBV2, the J gene TRBJ2-5; no firm D call. The TCR sequence derives from a man aged 25 to 40 in good health. The CDR3 sequence is CASSEYLQETQYF. The CDR3 coding sequence is TGTGCCAGCAGTGAATACCTCCAAGAGACCCAGTACTTC.